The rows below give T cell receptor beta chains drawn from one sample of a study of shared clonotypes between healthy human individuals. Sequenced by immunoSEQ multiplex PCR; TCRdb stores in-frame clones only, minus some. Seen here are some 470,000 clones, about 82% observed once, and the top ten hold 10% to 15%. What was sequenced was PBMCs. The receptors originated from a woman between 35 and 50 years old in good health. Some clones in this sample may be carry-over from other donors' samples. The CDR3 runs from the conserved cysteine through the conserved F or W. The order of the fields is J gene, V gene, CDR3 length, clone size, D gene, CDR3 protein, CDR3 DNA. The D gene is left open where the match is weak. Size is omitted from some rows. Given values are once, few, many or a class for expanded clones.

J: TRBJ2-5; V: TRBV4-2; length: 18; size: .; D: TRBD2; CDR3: CASSQDPSTSGRVETQYF; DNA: TGTGCCAGCAGCCAAGATCCCTCTACTAGCGGGAGGGTAGAGACCCAGTACTTC
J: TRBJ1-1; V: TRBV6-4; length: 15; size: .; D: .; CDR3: CASSVFAGANTEAFF; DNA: TGTGCCAGCAGTGTCTTCGCAGGGGCGAACACTGAAGCTTTCTTT
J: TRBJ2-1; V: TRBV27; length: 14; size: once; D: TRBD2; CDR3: CASSSLAGVNEQFF; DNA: TGTGCCAGCAGTTCGCTAGCGGGAGTTAATGAGCAGTTCTTC
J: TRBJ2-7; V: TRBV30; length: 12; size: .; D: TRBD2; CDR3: CAWSGGGPEQYF; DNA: TGTGCCTGGAGTGGCGGGGGTCCGGAGCAGTACTTC
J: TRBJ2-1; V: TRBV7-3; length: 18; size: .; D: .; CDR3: CASSSIGPLGSPYNEQFF; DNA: TGTGCCAGCAGCTCGATTGGGCCCCTCGGGAGCCCCTACAATGAGCAGTTCTTC
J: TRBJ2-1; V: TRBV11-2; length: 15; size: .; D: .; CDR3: CASSLVAGTYNEQFF; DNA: TGTGCCAGCAGCTTAGTCGCGGGGACCTACAATGAGCAGTTCTTC
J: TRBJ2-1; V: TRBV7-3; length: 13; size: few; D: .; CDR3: CASSLADGNEQFF; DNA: TGTGCCAGCAGCTTGGCGGACGGCAATGAGCAGTTCTTC
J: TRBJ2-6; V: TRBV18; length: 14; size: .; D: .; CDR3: CASSPESGANVLTF; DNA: TGTGCCAGCTCACCCGAATCTGGGGCCAACGTCCTGACTTTC
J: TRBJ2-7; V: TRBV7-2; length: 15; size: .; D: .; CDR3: CASSLDRSSSYEQYF; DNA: TGTGCCAGCAGCTTAGACCGGTCGAGCTCCTACGAGCAGTACTTC
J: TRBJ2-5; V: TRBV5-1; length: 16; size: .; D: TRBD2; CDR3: CASSLAPGGGQETQYF; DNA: TGCGCCAGCAGCTTGGCCCCGGGAGGGGGCCAAGAGACCCAGTACTTC
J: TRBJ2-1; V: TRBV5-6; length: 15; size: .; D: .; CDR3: CASSLGPTSYNEQFF; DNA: TGTGCCAGCAGCTTGGGACCCACCAGCTACAATGAGCAGTTCTTC
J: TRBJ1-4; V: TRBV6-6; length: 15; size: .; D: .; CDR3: CASTTRGSGRGKLFF; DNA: TGTGCCAGCACCACTCGAGGGTCGGGAAGAGGAAAACTGTTTTTT
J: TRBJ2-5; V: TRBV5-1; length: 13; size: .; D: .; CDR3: CASSLAAQETQYF; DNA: TGCGCCAGCAGCTTGGCCGCGCAAGAGACCCAGTACTTC
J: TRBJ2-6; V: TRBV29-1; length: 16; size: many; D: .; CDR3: CSVETDLGSGANVLTF; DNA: TGCAGCGTTGAAACAGATCTTGGCTCTGGGGCCAACGTCCTGACTTTC
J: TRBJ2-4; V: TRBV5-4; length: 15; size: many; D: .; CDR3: CASSLGWGRSDIQYF; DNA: TGTGCCAGCAGCTTGGGATGGGGCAGGTCGGACATTCAGTACTTC
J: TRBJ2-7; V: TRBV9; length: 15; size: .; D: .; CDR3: CASSVGGTLSYEQYF; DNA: TGTGCCAGCAGCGTAGGAGGAACACTCTCCTACGAGCAGTACTTC
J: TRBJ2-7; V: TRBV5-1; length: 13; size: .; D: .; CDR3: CASSTGASYEQYF; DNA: TGCGCCAGCAGCACCGGGGCCTCCTACGAGCAGTACTTC
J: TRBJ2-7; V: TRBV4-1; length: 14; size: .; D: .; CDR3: CASSRGGGWYEQYF; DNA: TGCGCCAGCAGCCGAGGGGGAGGTTGGTACGAGCAGTACTTC
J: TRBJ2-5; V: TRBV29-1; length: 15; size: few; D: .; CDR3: CSGVPRGVLQETQYF; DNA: TGCAGCGGGGTCCCACGTGGGGTCCTCCAAGAGACCCAGTACTTC
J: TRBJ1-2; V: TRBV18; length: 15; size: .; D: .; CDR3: CASSPSQQSNYGYTF; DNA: TGTGCCAGCTCACCAAGCCAGCAGTCTAACTATGGCTACACCTTC
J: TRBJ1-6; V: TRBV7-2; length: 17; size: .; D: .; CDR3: CASSLRGASSYNSPLHF; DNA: TGTGCCAGCAGCTTACGAGGGGCCAGCTCCTATAATTCACCCCTCCACTTT
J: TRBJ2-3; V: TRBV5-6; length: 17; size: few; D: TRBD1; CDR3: CASSLPRGRVILDTQYF; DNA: TGTGCCAGCAGCTTGCCCAGGGGGAGAGTTATTTTAGATACGCAGTATTTT
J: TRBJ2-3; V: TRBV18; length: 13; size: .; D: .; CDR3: CASSPPSTDTQYF; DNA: TGTGCCAGCTCACCACCTAGCACAGATACGCAGTATTTT
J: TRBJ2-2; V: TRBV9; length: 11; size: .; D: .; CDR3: CASSGTGELFF; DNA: TGTGCCAGCAGCGGAACCGGGGAGCTGTTTTTT
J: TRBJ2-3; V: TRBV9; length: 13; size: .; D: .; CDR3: CASRPSGTDTQYF; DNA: TGTGCCAGCAGACCGAGCGGGACAGATACGCAGTATTTT
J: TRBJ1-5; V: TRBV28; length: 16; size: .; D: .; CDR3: CASSLLPGYSNQPQHF; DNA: TGTGCCAGCAGTTTATTACCCGGGTATAGCAATCAGCCCCAGCATTTT
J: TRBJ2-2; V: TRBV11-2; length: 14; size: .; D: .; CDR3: CASSQTRNTGELFF; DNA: TGTGCCAGCTCCCAAACTAGGAACACCGGGGAGCTGTTTTTT
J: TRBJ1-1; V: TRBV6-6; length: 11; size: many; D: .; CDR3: CASRGDTEAFF; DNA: TGTGCCAGCCGGGGGGACACTGAAGCTTTCTTT
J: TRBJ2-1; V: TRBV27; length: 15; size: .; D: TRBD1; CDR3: CASSTLRDRAVEQFF; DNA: TGTGCCAGCAGTACACTCAGGGACAGGGCGGTCGAGCAGTTCTTC
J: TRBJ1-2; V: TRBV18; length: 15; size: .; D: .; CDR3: CASSPPVLTNYGYTF; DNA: TGTGCCAGCTCACCGCCGGTGTTGACGAACTATGGCTACACCTTC
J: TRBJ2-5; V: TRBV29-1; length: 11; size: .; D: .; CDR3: CSASLLETQYF; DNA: TGCAGCGCGTCCCTATTGGAGACCCAGTACTTC
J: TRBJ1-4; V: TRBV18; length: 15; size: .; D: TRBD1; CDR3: CASSPGTGGNEKLFF; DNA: TGTGCCAGCTCACCAGGGACAGGCGGTAATGAAAAACTGTTTTTT
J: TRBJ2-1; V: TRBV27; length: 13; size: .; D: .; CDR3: CASSSLNILEQFF; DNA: TGTGCCAGCAGTTCCCTGAATATACTCGAGCAGTTCTTC
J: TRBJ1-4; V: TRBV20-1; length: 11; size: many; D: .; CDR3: CSAGWREKLFF; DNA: TGCAGTGCCGGTTGGCGGGAAAAACTGTTTTTT
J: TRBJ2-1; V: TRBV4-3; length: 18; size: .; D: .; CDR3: CASSQDLWGARAYNEQFF; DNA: TGCGCCAGCAGCCAAGATCTTTGGGGGGCGAGGGCCTACAATGAGCAGTTCTTC
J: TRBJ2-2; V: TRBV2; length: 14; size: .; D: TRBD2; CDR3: CASTRERGTGELFF; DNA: TGTGCCAGCACGCGGGAGAGGGGCACCGGGGAGCTGTTTTTT
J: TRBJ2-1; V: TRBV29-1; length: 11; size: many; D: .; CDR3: CSVGGGGEQFF; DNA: TGCAGCGTTGGGGGAGGGGGTGAGCAGTTCTTC
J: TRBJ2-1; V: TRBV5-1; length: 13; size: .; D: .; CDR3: CASSLGRNNEQFF; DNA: TGCGCCAGCAGCTTGGGGCGGAACAATGAGCAGTTCTTC
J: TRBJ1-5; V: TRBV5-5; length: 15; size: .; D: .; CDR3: CASSLYTAPNQPQHF; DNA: TGTGCCAGCAGCTTGTATACAGCCCCCAATCAGCCCCAGCATTTT
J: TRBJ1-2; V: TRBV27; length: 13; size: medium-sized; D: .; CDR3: CASSWSGESGYTF; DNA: TGTGCCAGCAGTTGGTCAGGGGAGAGTGGCTACACCTTC
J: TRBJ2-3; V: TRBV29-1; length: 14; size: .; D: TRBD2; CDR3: CSAPFGGSSDTQYF; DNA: TGCAGCGCCCCCTTTGGCGGGAGCTCGGATACGCAGTATTTT
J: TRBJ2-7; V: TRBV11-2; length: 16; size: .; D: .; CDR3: CASSLSLRHETYEQYF; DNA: TGTGCCAGCAGCTTATCCTTACGACATGAAACCTACGAGCAGTACTTC
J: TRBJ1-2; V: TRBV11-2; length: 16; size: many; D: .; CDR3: CASSLGGGRRLGGYTF; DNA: TGTGCCAGCAGCTTAGGGGGGGGCAGGCGGCTTGGTGGCTACACCTTC
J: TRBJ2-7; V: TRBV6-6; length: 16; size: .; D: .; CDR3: CASSSSGLAGSYEQYF; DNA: .
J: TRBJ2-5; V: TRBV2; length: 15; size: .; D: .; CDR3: CASSVGSATPETQYF; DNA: TGTGCCAGCAGTGTCGGGAGTGCGACTCCAGAGACCCAGTACTTC
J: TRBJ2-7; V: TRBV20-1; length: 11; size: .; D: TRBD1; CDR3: CSTGTGYEQYF; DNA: TGCAGCACCGGGACAGGGTACGAGCAGTACTTC
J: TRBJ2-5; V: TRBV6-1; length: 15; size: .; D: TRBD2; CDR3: CASSRGLAAQETQYF; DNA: TGTGCCAGCAGTAGGGGACTAGCGGCCCAAGAGACCCAGTACTTC
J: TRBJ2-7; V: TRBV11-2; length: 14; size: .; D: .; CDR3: CASSSGLAGYEQYF; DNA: TGTGCCAGCAGCTCTGGACTGGCGGGGTACGAGCAGTACTTC
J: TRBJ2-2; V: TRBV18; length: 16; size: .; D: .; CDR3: CASSAHTSPSTGELFF; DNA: TGTGCCAGCTCCGCCCACACCAGTCCCAGCACCGGGGAGCTGTTTTTT
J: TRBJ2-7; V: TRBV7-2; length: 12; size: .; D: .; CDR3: CASSKTAREQYF; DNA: TGTGCCAGCAGCAAAACGGCCCGGGAGCAGTACTTC
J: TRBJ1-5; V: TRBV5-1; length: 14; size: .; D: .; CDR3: CASSSRGGVQPQHF; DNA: TGCGCCAGCAGCTCCAGGGGTGGAGTTCAGCCCCAGCATTTT
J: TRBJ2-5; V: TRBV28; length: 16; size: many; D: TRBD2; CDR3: CASSDALAGGIETQYF; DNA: TGTGCCAGCAGCGACGCCCTAGCGGGAGGGATCGAGACCCAGTACTTC
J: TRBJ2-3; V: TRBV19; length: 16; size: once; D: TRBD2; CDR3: CASSRVAGSSTDTQYF; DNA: TGTGCCAGTAGCCGGGTAGCGGGGTCTAGCACAGATACGCAGTATTTT